This TCR beta chain derives from a study of CD8+ T cells in alopecia areata. Study-wide results and caveats: Scalp sequencing also captures normal skin's resident alphabeta T cells.

As to this clone: Its antigen remains unidentified.

Treatment reported: oral pan-JAK inhibitor, 5-10 mg twice daily. Trimming took off 6 bases at V and 3 bases at J, with 15 bases between the two ends. CDR1 is LNHDA and CDR2 is SQIVND in the germline V gene (reference sequence). The CDR3 runs 15 residues. Extraction of RNA preceded its reverse transcription into cDNA, which served as the sequencing template. Repertoires were generated with immunoSEQ multiplex PCR, while TCRdb's copy carries only in-frame clones and drops some. Found here are 200,000 to 250,000 clones, over 60% of them singletons; the top ten hold 4% to 4.5%. The source is a human donor with alopecia areata. Sequenced material: CD4+ T cells sorted from blood, taken at week 4, from a patient treated with tofacitinib. The genes are TRBV19 and TRBJ2-1; the D gene is possibly TRBD1 (6 bases). The CDR3 DNA follows: TGTGCCAGTAGCCCAGACAGGTCCTTCTACAATGAGCAGTTCTTC. Translated: CASSPDRSFYNEQFF.